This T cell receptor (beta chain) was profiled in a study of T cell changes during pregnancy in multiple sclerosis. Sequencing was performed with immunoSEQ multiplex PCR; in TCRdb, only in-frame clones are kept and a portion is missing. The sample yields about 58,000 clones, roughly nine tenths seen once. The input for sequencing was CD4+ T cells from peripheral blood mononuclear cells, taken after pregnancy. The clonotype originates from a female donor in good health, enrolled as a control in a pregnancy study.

Here the CDR3 reads CASSRARGETQYF. Here the CDR3 DNA reads TGCGCCAGCAGCCGTGCTAGGGGGGAGACCCAGTACTTC. This chain uses TRBV5-1 with TRBJ2-5, with a weak D call TRBD1 (6 bases). Germline-derived CDR1 and CDR2 are SGHRS and YFSETQ. The CDR3 is 13 amino acids. V was shortened by 4 bases and J by 5 bases, with 12 bases between the two germline ends.